Following are 28 T cell receptor beta chains from one sample sequenced in a study of technical replicates of blood from four donors. Sequencing used immunoSEQ multiplex PCR; TCRdb keeps in-frame clones, though not all of them. The sample shows 65,000 to 80,000 clones, roughly 94% of them seen only once. Sequencing input: T cells isolated from PBMCs. Receptors were obtained from a human donor in good health.

The V call is TRBV14, the J call TRBJ2-5; 10 bases line up with TRBD2. Germline CDR1 SGHDN, CDR2 FVKESK. This CDR3 region has 14 residues. Trimming at V came to 5 bases and at J to 7 bases, leaving 7 bases not matched to a gene. The CDR3 sequence: CASSSLAGAGTQYF. The CDR3 coding sequence is TGTGCCAGCAGCTCTCTAGCGGGGGCCGGGACCCAGTACTTC.

CDR3 protein: CASGGADEQYF. The CDR3, as DNA: TGTGCCAGCGGGGGGGCGGACGAGCAGTACTTC. The rearrangement joins TRBV28 to TRBJ2-7, with a weak D call TRBD2 (7 bases). CDR1 and CDR2 (germline): MDHEN, SYDVKM. This CDR3 spans 11 amino acids. The V end was cut by 8 bases, the J end by 5 bases, with 10 bases between.

Comments on this clone: An end of the junction does not agree with germline; a read error may underlie this. This chain links TRBV5-5 with TRBJ2-3; a weak D match, TRBD2 (5 bases). The CDR3 consists of 14 residues. In germline, CDR1 is SGHKS, CDR2 YYEKEE (reference sequence). The CDR3 here is CASSLAGIHSTRVF. The CDR3 DNA reads as TGTGCCAGCAGCTTGGCCGGGATCCACTCCACCCGGGTTTTT.

The rearrangement links TRBV28 to TRBJ2-5; TRBD2 is a possible D gene (6 bases). Germline assignment: CDR1 MDHEN and CDR2 SYDVKM. The CDR3 sequence is 13 residues long. V lost 5 bases and J 5 bases, leaving 12 bases between the germline ends. The CDR3 sequence is CASSGGLAETQYF. In DNA, the CDR3 is TGTGCCAGCAGTGGAGGGCTAGCGGAGACCCAGTACTTC. The whole variable domain, filled in from reference TRBV28 and TRBJ2-5, reads DVKVTQSSRYLVKRTGEKVFLECVQDMDHENMFWYRQDPGLGLRLIYFSYDVKMKEKGDIPEGYSVSREKKERFSLILESASTNQTSMYLCASSGGLAETQYFGPGTRLLVL.

The chain links TRBV4-1 to TRBJ2-3; the match to TRBD2 covers 10 bases. Germline V gene data show CDR1 as MGHRA and CDR2 as YSYEKL. The CDR3 contains 20 residues. V was pared by 2 bases and J by 4 bases, with 18 bases of the junction left unmatched. As DNA, the CDR3 is TGCGCCAGCAGCCAACGAGGGCTAGCGGGAGCGGGGAGTTACGCAGATACGCAGTATTTT. It specifies CASSQRGLAGAGSYADTQYF.

The CDR3 DNA sequence: TGTGCCAGCAGCATGTACAGGGGTTGGGAGCAGTACTTC. It specifies CASSMYRGWEQYF. V usage is TRBV11-2 and J usage is TRBJ2-7; 7 nucleotides align to TRBD1. This CDR3 is 13 amino acids long. The ends lost 5 bases at V and 7 bases at J; junction bases unmatched: 8. Germline V gene sequence: CDR1 SGHAT, CDR2 FQNNGV.

V gene TRBV29-1 combines with J gene TRBJ2-4; tentatively, D is TRBD2 (5 bases). Germline lookup yields CDR1 SQVTM and CDR2 ANQGSEA. Deletions cut 7 bases from V and 6 bases from J, with 10 bases between. The CDR3 has 11 amino acids. The CDR3 DNA reads as TGCAGCGCCGGGGATTCAAACATTCAGTACTTC. It yields the protein CSAGDSNIQYF.

The V and J genes are TRBV7-8 and TRBJ2-4, with D possibly being TRBD2 (5 bases). V gave up 4 bases and J gave up 2 bases, with 21 bases separating them. Germline V gene lookup returns CDR1 SGHVS and CDR2 FQNEAQ. The CDR3 runs to 18 residues. CDR3 sequence: CASSSPPVGILTKNIQYF. Written as DNA, the CDR3 is TGTGCCAGCAGCTCCCCCCCAGTCGGGATTCTCACCAAAAACATTCAGTACTTC.

This rearrangement joins TRBV7-9 to TRBJ2-1, with 8 bases lining up with TRBD2. J lost 0 bases, V lost 2 bases, and 6 bases had no gene match. The CDR3 spans 17 residues. Germline lookup yields CDR1 SEHNR and CDR2 FQNEAQ (reference sequence). The CDR3 spells CASSLWAGTSSYNEQFF. CDR3 bases: TGTGCCAGCAGCTTATGGGCCGGGACTAGCTCCTACAATGAGCAGTTCTTC. The full variable domain, in which reference TRBV7-9 and TRBJ2-1 provide the parts outside the CDR3, is DTGVSQNPRHKITKRGQNVTFRCDPISEHNRLYWYRQTLGQGPEFLTYFQNEAQLEKSRLLSDRFSAERPKGSFSTLEIQRTEQGDSAMYLCASSLWAGTSSYNEQFFGPGTRLTVL.

The chain carries TRBV2 and TRBJ2-5; D possibly corresponds to TRBD1 (6 bases). CDR3 size: 14 residues. Germline V gene data show CDR1 as SNHLY and CDR2 as FYNNEI. The V gene lost 4 bases and the J gene lost 1 base, with 10 bases spanning the gap. CDR3 DNA: TGTGCCAGCAGTGTTACAGGGTTCCAAGAGACCCAGTACTTC. It codes for CASSVTGFQETQYF.

V is TRBV30 and J is TRBJ1-2; no definite D call. Trimming shortened V by 5 bases and J by 8 bases, and 18 bases separated the two germline ends. CDR1 and CDR2 from the germline V gene are GTSNPN and SVGIG (reference sequence). The CDR3 consists of 13 residues. CDR3 in amino acids: CAWGATRDRGYTF. CDR3 nucleotides: TGTGCCTGGGGCGCAACTCGGGATCGAGGCTACACCTTC.

The chain recombines TRBV28 with TRBJ2-3; 8 bases map to TRBD2. The ends lost 4 bases at V and 4 bases at J; junction bases unmatched: 10. Germline CDR1 is MDHEN and CDR2 is SYDVKM. The CDR3 has 16 amino acids. CDR3 in DNA: TGTGCCAGCAGTTCCATTAGCGGGATAGGTGCAGATACGCAGTATTTT. Amino acids: CASSSISGIGADTQYF. Combining the CDR3 with reference TRBV28 and TRBJ2-3 gives the whole variable domain DVKVTQSSRYLVKRTGEKVFLECVQDMDHENMFWYRQDPGLGLRLIYFSYDVKMKEKGDIPEGYSVSREKKERFSLILESASTNQTSMYLCASSSISGIGADTQYFGPGTRLTVL.

The table lists this clone with a count of one. V is TRBV6-1 and J is TRBJ2-1, with D hard to call. Per germline, CDR1 MNHNS and CDR2 SASEGT. The CDR3 sequence is 10 residues long. Trimming removed 7 bases at V and 7 bases at J, with 5 bases between. CDR3 region: CASNINEQFF. CDR3 nucleotide sequence: TGTGCCAGCAATATAAATGAGCAGTTCTTC.

This chain connects TRBV7-6 to TRBJ2-6, with D possibly matching TRBD2 (7 bases). V lost 0 bases to trimming and J lost 0 bases, with 15 bases between them. Germline assignment: CDR1 SGHVS and CDR2 FNYEAQ. The CDR3 length is 19 residues. In DNA form, the CDR3 reads TGTGCCAGCAGCTTAGCGGGGGGGCCACTTGTCTCTGGGGCCAACGTCCTGACTTTC. It codes for CASSLAGGPLVSGANVLTF.

This sequence joins TRBV12-5 and TRBJ2-1; 7 bases are a match to TRBD1. Per the germline V gene, CDR1 is LGHNT and CDR2 is FRNRAP. The V and J ends lost 7 bases and 1 base, in that order; junction bases with no gene match: 7. The CDR3 is made up of 15 amino acids. This CDR3 is CASASDRVSYNEQFF. CDR3 DNA: TGTGCTAGTGCCAGCGACAGGGTTTCCTACAATGAGCAGTTCTTC.

This rearrangement joins TRBV2 to TRBJ1-5; the D gene is possibly TRBD1 (6 bases). The CDR3 runs to 16 residues. The V gene's germline CDR1 is SNHLY and CDR2 FYNNEI. Trimming removed 2 bases from V and 2 bases from J, with 13 bases in between. CDR3 DNA: TGTGCCAGCAGTGAATTCGGGACACCCGGCAATCAGCCCCAGCATTTT. Translated: CASSEFGTPGNQPQHF.

This clone appeared a single time. The CDR3 region is CSVVGGLSTDTQYF. The CDR3 DNA is TGCAGCGTTGTAGGAGGGTTAAGCACAGATACGCAGTATTTT. V gene TRBV29-1 combines with J gene TRBJ2-3, with D perhaps TRBD2 (6 bases). CDR3 size: 14 residues. Germline V gene sequence: CDR1 SQVTM, CDR2 ANQGSEA. Between the trimmed V and J ends, which lost 4 bases and 0 bases, there was a span of 11 bases.

The genes are TRBV27 and TRBJ1-2, with D unclear. The CDR3 contains 14 residues. V gave up 6 bases and J gave up 4 bases, with 15 bases separating them. Per germline, CDR1 MNHEY and CDR2 SMNVEV (reference sequence). The CDR3 loop is CASSRQSPIYGYTF. CDR3 sequence (DNA): TGTGCCAGCAGCCGACAATCCCCTATCTATGGCTACACCTTC.

CDR3 DNA: TGTGCCAGCAGTTACGAGCGGGGGTCCAATAATTCACCCCTCCACTTT. Translated, it gives CASSYERGSNNSPLHF. This chain uses TRBV6-6 with TRBJ1-6; perhaps TRBD1 as D (5 bases). Trimming stripped 2 bases from V and 5 bases from J, with 13 bases between. From germline, CDR1 is MNHNY and CDR2 SVGAGI (reference sequence). The CDR3 consists of 16 residues.

V and J are TRBV19 and TRBJ2-4; unclear D gene. V was shortened by 7 bases and J by 2 bases, with 15 bases between the two germline ends. The CDR3 spans 15 residues. The germline V gene encodes CDR1 LNHDA and CDR2 SQIVND (reference sequence). DNA of the CDR3: TGTGCCAGTATCACGCCGCCACCTACCAAAAACATTCAGTACTTC. Protein sequence: CASITPPPTKNIQYF.

The rearrangement joins TRBV10-3 to TRBJ2-5; D call uncertain. Germline lookup yields CDR1 ENHRY and CDR2 SYGVKD. The length of the CDR3 is 12 residues. Trimming removed 6 bases from V and 1 base from J, with 6 bases in between. In DNA, the CDR3 is TGTGCCATCAGAGACACCCAAGAGACCCAGTACTTC. Protein: CAIRDTQETQYF.

This clone was counted a few times. This chain joins TRBV4-2 and TRBJ2-7; 7 nucleotides align to TRBD2. The CDR3 length is 13 residues. V lost 3 bases to trimming and J lost 3 bases; unmatched junction nucleotides: 2. Germline V CDR1 and CDR2: LGHNA, YNFKEQ. DNA for the CDR3: TGTGCCAGCAGCCAGGGGAGGGTCTACGAGCAGTACTTC. This codes for CASSQGRVYEQYF.

The J gene is TRBJ2-7, the V gene TRBV7-8, with TRBD2 matching 8 bases. CDR3 length equals 15 residues. Germline CDR1 is SGHVS and CDR2 is FQNEAQ. V was clipped by 5 bases and J by 3 bases; unmatched bases: 9. CDR3 nucleotide sequence: TGTGCCAGCAGCCCTGTAGTAGCGGGAAACTACGAGCAGTACTTC. Protein: CASSPVVAGNYEQYF.

V and J are TRBV30 and TRBJ1-2; possible D gene TRBD1, 6 bases. This CDR3 contains 16 residues. The germline gives CDR1 GTSNPN, CDR2 SVGIG (reference sequence). V lost 0 bases and J lost 4, with 18 bases in between. The CDR3 region is CAWSVLFRDRTYGYTF. CDR3 sequence (DNA): TGTGCCTGGAGTGTCCTATTTCGCGACAGGACCTATGGCTACACCTTC.

This chain connects TRBV5-1 to TRBJ1-1; TRBD1 matches 7 bases. Germline V CDR1 and CDR2: SGHRS, YFSETQ. Trimming at V came to 6 bases and at J to 1 base, leaving 12 bases not matched to a gene. This CDR3 has 16 residues. The chain's CDR3 is CASKGWTGKTNTEAFF. The CDR3 DNA follows: TGCGCCAGCAAAGGGTGGACAGGAAAAACGAACACTGAAGCTTTCTTT.

The rearrangement links TRBV19 to TRBJ2-7, with TRBD2 identical over 8 bases. This CDR3 contains 17 residues. Trimming cost V 3 bases and J 3 bases; bases outside gene matches: 13. Germline-derived CDR1 and CDR2 are LNHDA and SQIVND (reference sequence). In DNA, the CDR3 is TGTGCCAGTAGTATCAGTTCCAGCGGGGGACACGTCTACGAGCAGTACTTC. Translation: CASSISSSGGHVYEQYF. Drawing the rest from reference TRBV19 and TRBJ2-7, the complete variable domain is DGGITQSPKYLFRKEGQNVTLSCEQNLNHDAMYWYRQDPGQGLRLIYYSQIVNDFQKGDIAEGYSVSREKKESFPLTVTSAQKNPTAFYLCASSISSSGGHVYEQYFGPGTRLTVT.

This chain uses TRBV6-6 with TRBJ2-2, with a possible D match to TRBD1 (7 bases). CDR1 and CDR2 from the germline V gene are MNHNY and SVGAGI (reference sequence). V gave up 5 bases and J gave up 6 bases, with 13 bases separating them. This CDR3 has 14 residues. CDR3 nucleotide sequence: TGTGCCAGCAGTCAAACAGGGGAGGCCGGGGAGCTGTTTTTT. Its translation is CASSQTGEAGELFF.

The table lists this clone with a count of one. The rearrangement joins TRBV5-4 to TRBJ2-3; weak D call: TRBD1 (5 bases). V was clipped by 3 bases and J by 3 bases, with 11 bases between them. This CDR3 is built from 14 residues. Germline V gene sequence: CDR1 SGHNT, CDR2 YYREEE (reference sequence). DNA for the CDR3: TGTGCCAGCAGCTCGAGGCCAGGGACAGATACGCAGTATTTT. It codes for CASSSRPGTDTQYF.